These 22 T cell receptor beta chains came from one sample sequenced in a study of regulatory T cells in long-lasting Graves disease (dated by TCRdb to the early 2020s). In light of the paper, this sample's time point label describes: newly diagnosed GD, antithyroid drugs for less than 3 months. For both TCR sequencing and RNA sequencing, RNA was extracted from PBMCs in TRIzol. Receptors were amplified or captured by multiplex PCR. Sequencing took place on an Illumina HiSeq 4000. To build TCR beta libraries, CDR3 regions were amplified by Arm-PCR using iRepertoire HTBI primers. TCRdb redid the processing of the public reads, applying fastp at Q25 and MiXCR, and retained in-frame beta chains. A single entry per CDR3 protein holds the most common genes and DNA from its merged rows. This sample lists around 400,000 distinct CDR3 sequences; roughly 15% were detected once. 7.8% of the sample is in the top ten clones.

This sample also belongs to another study, concerning T cells in Graves' hyperthyroidism and ophthalmopathy.

Sequenced here: peripheral blood mononuclear cells (PBMCs), sampled at new diagnosis, from a patient treated with antithyroid drugs. The receptors were gathered from a woman aged 40-49 years with Graves disease. Donor details come from another sample of the same person, matched by shared clones.

The chain joins TRBV7-9 to TRBJ2-7, with 8 bases identical to TRBD1. CDR3 length: 15 residues. Germline V lookup: CDR1 SEHNR, CDR2 FQNEAQ (reference sequence). The junction had 9 bases not matched to a gene; V was cut back by 5 bases and J by 3 bases. The CDR3 spells CASSGFQGANYEQYF. The CDR3, as DNA: TGTGCCAGCAGCGGGTTCCAGGGGGCAAACTACGAGCAGTACTTC.

This clonotype was observed many times. The V gene is TRBV12-3 or TRBV12-4, the J gene TRBJ2-7; D ambiguous. The CDR3 covers 12 residues. The V gene lost 4 bases and the J gene lost 4 bases, with 8 bases spanning the gap. As DNA, the CDR3 is TGTGCCAGCAGTTCTCGGGTGTACGAGCAGTACTTC. Translating gives CASSSRVYEQYF.

This clonotype was observed many times. At one boundary the junction diverges from the germline segment, which might be a read error. The genes are TRBV2 and TRBJ2-7; 9 bases line up with TRBD2. Germline-derived CDR1 and CDR2 are SNHLY and FYNNEI. The CDR3 length is 13 residues. This chain's CDR3 is CASSFLTSGTPGF. The CDR3 bases are TGTGCCAGCAGTTTTCTGACTAGCGGTACCCCAGGTTTC.

This clonotype was observed a few times. Lacking the conserved final phenylalanine or tryptophan, this CDR3 likely reflects a read error. The chain links TRBV12-3 or TRBV12-4 to TRBJ2-1; D is undetermined. The CDR3 totals 13 residues. Trimming stripped 8 bases from V and 0 bases from J, with 8 bases between. CDR3 loop: CASLRRSYNEQFC. CDR3 DNA: TGTGCCAGCCTACGCCGCTCCTACAATGAGCAGTTCTGC.

Many counts were recorded for this clonotype. The CDR3 loop is CASSLLAGADTQYF. DNA for the CDR3: TGTGCCAGCAGCTTACTAGCGGGAGCAGATACGCAGTATTTT. J is TRBJ2-3 and V is TRBV7-3; 10 positions agree with TRBD2. Germline V gene lookup returns CDR1 SGHTA and CDR2 FQGTGA. V dropped 2 bases and J dropped 4; count of bases not matched to a gene: 0. The CDR3 loop spans 14 amino acids.

About this clonotype itself: The likely explanation is a read error, given a far larger clone one base away. V gene TRBV2 combines with J gene TRBJ2-5; TRBD2 matches at 10 bases. There are 15 residues in the CDR3. CDR1 SNHLY and CDR2 FYNNEI come from the germline V gene. CDR3 sequence reads: CASRWTSGGYNEQLF. Written as DNA, the CDR3 is TGTGCCAGCAGATGGACTAGCGGAGGATACAATGAGCAGCTCTTC.

For this clonotype: One end of the junction varies from germline; a read error may be responsible. The chain joins TRBV27 to TRBJ1-5; D gene ambiguous. Germline V gene lookup returns CDR1 MNHEY and CDR2 SMNVEV (reference sequence). The CDR3 consists of 15 residues. The CDR3 DNA reads as TGCGCCAGCAGCCAAGATCTGAGCACATCACAGCCCCAGCATTTT. This codes for CASSQDLSTSQPQHF.

This clonotype was seen at least ten times. The chain has TRBV6-1 and TRBJ2-5, with TRBD1 matching 7 bases. This CDR3 is 14 amino acids long. Looked up from germline, CDR1 is MNHNS and CDR2 is SASEGT. The V and J ends lost 3 bases and 5 bases, in that order; junction bases with no gene match: 6. Written as DNA, the CDR3 is TGTGCCAGCAGTGACCGCAGGGGGACGGAGACCCAGTACTTC. Its protein is CASSDRRGTETQYF.

This clonotype showed up many times. The CDR3 DNA is TGTGCCATCGGACAGGCGAACACTGAAGCTTTCTTT. This translates into CAIGQANTEAFF. V usage is TRBV10-3 and J usage is TRBJ1-1, with 7 bases aligning to TRBD1. This CDR3 spans 12 amino acids. V was pared by 8 bases and J by 1 base, with 1 base of the junction left unmatched. Germline V lookup: CDR1 ENHRY, CDR2 SYGVKD.

This clonotype has ten or more counts. The rearrangement joins TRBV24-1 to TRBJ2-2; 12 nucleotides match TRBD2. Germline V gene sequence: CDR1 KGHDR, CDR2 SFDVKD. The CDR3 contains 19 residues. V lost 6 bases and J lost 0; bases outside the gene matches: 10. The CDR3 sequence: CATSNPPGLAGSNTGELFF. The CDR3 DNA follows: TGTGCCACCAGTAACCCTCCGGGACTAGCGGGCTCGAACACCGGGGAGCTGTTTTTT.

This clonotype was picked up a small number of times. The chain employs TRBV28 and TRBJ1-5, with 10 bases that match TRBD1. The ends lost 4 bases at V and 1 base at J; junction bases unmatched: 10. This CDR3 has 18 residues. Germline assignment: CDR1 MDHEN and CDR2 SYDVKM. The CDR3 bases are TGTGCCAGCAGTTCCGACAGGGGGCTAAATCCGAGCAATCAGCCCCAGCATTTT. Translation: CASSSDRGLNPSNQPQHF.

This clonotype was seen a few times. The genes are TRBV30 and TRBJ2-1, with D tentatively TRBD2 (6 bases). CDR3 length equals 19 residues. CDR1 and CDR2 (germline): GTSNPN, SVGIG (reference sequence). Between the trimmed V and J ends, which lost 1 base and 1 base, there was a span of 23 bases. For the CDR3, the DNA is TGTGCCTGGAGTGCACTACTGGGAGGACCCCAAGATTCCTACAATGAGCAGTTCTTC. It encodes CAWSALLGGPQDSYNEQFF.

The chain has TRBV5-1 and TRBJ2-7; D remains unclear. Germline V gives CDR1 SGHRS, CDR2 YFSETQ. The CDR3 is 14 residues long. V was cut by 1 base and J by 0 bases, with 8 bases left in between. This chain's CDR3 is CASSLWWSSYEQYF. CDR3 in DNA: TGCGCCAGCAGCTTGTGGTGGAGCTCCTACGAGCAGTACTTC.

The genes are TRBV9 and TRBJ2-1; D possibly matches TRBD1 or TRBD2 (5 bases each). The V end was cut by 4 bases, the J end by 7 bases, with 21 bases between. From germline, CDR1 is SGDLS and CDR2 YYNGEE. The CDR3 contains 16 residues. CDR3 loop: CASSLTGTSIRNEQFF. The CDR3 DNA reads as TGTGCCAGCAGCCTCACCGGGACCTCTATAAGAAATGAGCAGTTCTTC.

Ten or more counts support this clonotype. This rearrangement joins TRBV3-1 to TRBJ2-1, with TRBD2 identical over 11 bases. The CDR3 spans 16 residues. Germline V lookup: CDR1 LGHDT, CDR2 YNNKEL (reference sequence). Germline trimming cut 4 bases from V and 5 bases from J; bases unmatched to any gene: 7. The CDR3 loop is CASSPLTSGTHNEQFF. The CDR3 DNA sequence: TGTGCCAGCAGCCCCCTGACTAGCGGGACGCACAATGAGCAGTTCTTC.

There are many counts of this clonotype. The chain recombines TRBV2 with TRBJ1-2; 7 bases fit TRBD1. The CDR3 is 13 residues long. CDR1 and CDR2 from the germline V gene are SNHLY and FYNNEI. With 6 bases clipped from V and 5 bases from J, the junction kept 6 bases outside the gene matches. Here the CDR3 reads CASSLQGWYGYTF. The CDR3 DNA reads as TGTGCCAGCAGCCTACAGGGGTGGTATGGCTACACCTTC.

This clonotype was seen repeatedly, ten times or more. The genes are TRBV19 and TRBJ2-5, with 8 bases fitting TRBD2. The CDR3 runs to 13 residues. CDR1 and CDR2 (germline): LNHDA, SQIVND (reference sequence). V lost 10 bases and J lost 4; bases outside the gene matches: 8. The CDR3 protein is CATSGLAGETQYF. Here the CDR3 DNA reads TGTGCCACCTCAGGACTAGCTGGAGAGACCCAGTACTTC.

V usage is TRBV6-1 and J usage is TRBJ2-3, with D possibly TRBD2 on 7 matching bases. The CDR3 covers 12 residues. Trimming cost V 6 bases and J 15 bases, with 19 bases left between them. Looked up from germline, CDR1 is MNHNS and CDR2 is SASEGT. The DNA of the CDR3 is TGTGCCAGCAGCGAAAGGGGGGGCGGGAATTATTTT. Translating gives CASSERGGGNYF.

This clonotype was recorded at least ten times. The chain carries TRBV7-9 and TRBJ2-5; D is tentatively TRBD1 or TRBD2 (5 bases each). In germline, CDR1 is SEHNR, CDR2 FQNEAQ (reference sequence). The ends were cut back, 5 bases at V and 1 base at J, with 11 bases in the middle. The CDR3 totals 14 residues. In DNA, the CDR3 is TGTGCCAGCAGCACCTGGGACCTCCAAGAGACCCAGTACTTC. Protein sequence: CASSTWDLQETQYF. Complete variable domain (other parts from reference TRBV7-9 and TRBJ2-5): DTGVSQNPRHKITKRGQNVTFRCDPISEHNRLYWYRQTLGQGPEFLTYFQNEAQLEKSRLLSDRFSAERPKGSFSTLEIQRTEQGDSAMYLCASSTWDLQETQYFGPGTRLLVL.

This clonotype has ten or more counts. In DNA form, the CDR3 reads TGTGCCACCAGTGATTTTGGACTAGCGGCAGGGGTCGGGGAGCTGTTTTTT. It encodes CATSDFGLAAGVGELFF. The chain has TRBV24-1 and TRBJ2-2; 10 bases align to TRBD2. The germline V gene has CDR1 KGHDR and CDR2 SFDVKD. This CDR3 comprises 17 residues. The junction had 8 bases not matched to a gene; V was cut back by 1 base and J by 7 bases.

This clonotype was seen many times. This rearrangement joins TRBV5-1 to TRBJ1-5; unclear D gene. This CDR3 is built from 15 residues. The V gene lost 6 bases and the J gene lost 1 base, with 14 bases spanning the gap. The germline V gene encodes CDR1 SGHRS and CDR2 YFSETQ. The DNA of the CDR3 is TGCGCCAGCAAACTGGGATCGGGCAGCAATCAGCCCCAGCATTTT. Protein product: CASKLGSGSNQPQHF.

In its sample, this clonotype was seen many times. This sequence joins TRBV18 and TRBJ2-7, with D hard to call. The CDR3 contains 14 residues. Trimming pared 5 bases from V and 6 bases from J, leaving 17 bases between. Germline lookup yields CDR1 KGHSH and CDR2 LQKENI. The CDR3 spells CASSSTITVPEQYF. The CDR3 DNA is TGTGCCAGCTCATCTACAATTACAGTTCCCGAGCAGTACTTC.